Detailed here is one T cell receptor beta chain. The antigen remains undetermined. This CDR3 comprises 12 residues. In germline, CDR1 is SGDLS, CDR2 YYNGEE. V was cut by 3 bases and J by 5 bases, with 9 bases left in between. Use of 60 Vbeta and 13 Jbeta primers characterized the PCR. Measured with immunoSEQ multiplex PCR; TCRdb has only the in-frame clones, and not every one. Found here are 120,000 to 150,000 clones, approximately 80% of them singletons; the top ten hold around 6.2%. This sample is part of a study of cytomegalovirus exposure and HLA in healthy donors. Whole-study findings and limits: Earlier findings revealed that most TCR beta V segments proved productive either about 87% or about 30% of the time. Later work associated roughly 15,000 TCR beta sequences with HLA alleles at 0.05 false discovery rate. Exclusion as indistinguishable affected some V segments, including TRBV6-2 and TRBV6-3.

The sequenced sample was PBMCs. This TCR derives from a man in his thirties or forties in good health and CMV-seropositive. The chain uses TRBV9 and TRBJ2-7; tentative D call: TRBD2 (6 bases). Here the CDR3 DNA reads TGTGCCAGCAGCGCGGGAGCACACGAGCAGTACTTC. It translates to CASSAGAHEQYF. Full variable domain (rest looked up from reference TRBV9 and TRBJ2-7): DSGVTQTPKHLITATGQRVTLRCSPRSGDLSVYWYQQSLDQGLQFLIQYYNGEERAKGNILERFSAQQFPDLHSELNLSSLELGDSALYFCASSAGAHEQYFGPGTRLTVT.